Detailed here is one TCR beta chain. The target antigen is unknown. This sample stems from a study of T cell repertoires in cytomegalovirus infection. The CDR3 runs to 17 residues. V lost 3 bases, J lost 4 bases, and 4 bases stayed unmatched. TCRdb recomputed calls from the reads with MiXCR, one row per CDR3 protein. The data show hundreds of thousands of distinct CDR3 sequences, about 33% seen once. Source: cultured PBMCs, taken from culture after CMV antigen stimulation. The TCR was taken from a human donor in good health (CMV status not recorded). Some clones in this sample may be carry-over from other donors' samples. The chain carries TRBV12-3 or TRBV12-4 and TRBJ2-2, with 14 nucleotides matching TRBD2. CDR3 in amino acids: CASSFRLAGGPTGELFF. The CDR3 DNA reads TGTGCCAGCAGTTTTCGACTAGCGGGAGGGCCCACCGGGGAGCTGTTTTTT.